Detailed here is one TCR beta chain. A read error may produce the germline difference seen at one junction end. TCRdb independently ran MiXCR on the 5' RACE reads; one entry per CDR3 protein. This table has tens of thousands of distinct CDR3 sequences, roughly 28% appearing once. Germline V gives CDR1 SGHVS, CDR2 FNYEAQ. The CDR3 length is 14 residues. Treg sorting used a CD4+CD25+CD127-/low gate. This rearrangement joins TRBV7-6 to TRBJ2-4; TRBD1 agrees at 8 bases. This TCR derives from a female donor with breast cancer. Sequencing used tumor-infiltrating Tregs sorted from the breast tumor. DNA for the CDR3: TGTACCAGCAGCCCGACAGGGGAGGAAAACATTCAGTACTTC. It yields the protein CTSSPTGEENIQYF.